The rows below give T cell receptor beta chains drawn from one sample of a study of shared clonotypes between healthy human individuals. Method: immunoSEQ multiplex PCR; TCRdb's copy keeps in-frame clones and lacks some. The top ten hold 1.7% of the sample, which has about 2.1 million clones, 93% seen once. Sequenced sample: naive CD8+ T cells from PBMCs. The receptors here all came from a man aged 18 to 30 in good health. Some clones in this sample may be carry-over from other donors' samples. The CDR3 runs from the conserved cysteine through the conserved F or W. A D gene is named only where the DNA matches it firmly. For some rows the clone size is stated as once, few or many, or as a class when expanded; others skip it.

TRBV4-1	TRBJ1-1	NA	NA	CASSPPQRGDTEAFF	TGCGCCAGCAGCCCCCCCCAAAGAGGGGACACTGAAGCTTTCTTT
TRBV7-6	TRBJ2-2	TRBD2	NA	CASSSGLPTGELFF	TGTGCCAGCAGCTCGGGACTACCCACCGGGGAGCTGTTTTTT
TRBV7-9	TRBJ2-7	NA	NA	CASTLFRNEQYF	TGTGCCAGCACTCTCTTCAGGAACGAGCAGTACTTC
TRBV7-9	TRBJ2-5	NA	NA	CASSLGAQGYQETQYF	TGTGCCAGCAGCTTAGGAGCGCAGGGGTACCAAGAGACCCAGTACTTC
TRBV11-2	TRBJ1-1	NA	few	CASSLGTNTEAFF	TGTGCCAGCAGCTTAGGCACAAACACTGAAGCTTTCTTT
TRBV12-5	TRBJ1-5	NA	once	CASGLDSRRGAYSNQPQHF	TGTGCTAGTGGTTTGGATTCCCGGCGGGGGGCCTATAGCAATCAGCCCCAGCATTTT
TRBV9	TRBJ2-3	NA	NA	CASSVVAGRHTDTQYF	TGTGCCAGCAGCGTAGTGGCGGGTCGGCACACAGATACGCAGTATTTT
TRBV7-9	TRBJ2-1	NA	NA	CASSFTLDDEQFF	TGTGCCAGCAGCTTCACCCTTGACGATGAGCAGTTCTTC
TRBV6-5	TRBJ1-2	NA	NA	CASSYSYRSGYTF	TGTGCCAGCAGTTACTCATACAGGTCTGGCTACACCTTC
TRBV27	TRBJ2-5	NA	NA	CASSLEGETQYF	TGTGCCAGCAGTTTGGAGGGGGAGACCCAGTACTTC
TRBV11-3	TRBJ1-1	NA	NA	CASSATGNTEAFF	TGTGCCAGCAGCGCAACAGGGAACACTGAAGCTTTCTTT
TRBV9	TRBJ1-1	NA	NA	CASSVEMRMGASGAFF	TGTGCCAGCAGCGTAGAAATGAGAATGGGGGCTAGTGGTGCTTTCTTT
TRBV7-3	TRBJ2-7	NA	NA	CASSPTGSYEQYF	TGTGCCAGCAGCCCGACAGGATCCTACGAGCAGTACTTC
TRBV4-1	TRBJ2-6	NA	NA	CASSQLAGTGANVLTF	TGCGCCAGCAGCCAACTGGCAGGGACTGGGGCCAACGTCCTGACTTTC
TRBV15	TRBJ1-2	NA	NA	CATSRASHGAGDYGYTF	TGTGCCACCAGCAGAGCTTCCCACGGGGCAGGGGACTATGGCTACACCTTC
TRBV4-1	TRBJ2-7	TRBD2	NA	CASSLTGGPDEQYF	TGCGCCAGCAGCCTCACGGGAGGGCCAGACGAGCAGTACTTC